Each of the 3 T cell receptor beta chains below was sequenced from the same sample in a study of cytomegalovirus exposure and HLA in healthy donors. The primer mix had 60 Vbeta and 13 Jbeta primers. Some clones are missing from TCRdb's copy, which holds only in-frame ones; the method was immunoSEQ multiplex PCR. The data contain 110,000 to 150,000 clones, around 80% of them singletons. The sequenced sample consisted of PBMCs. The receptors derive from a male donor in good health and CMV-seropositive.

The chain combines TRBV19 with TRBJ1-5; TRBD1 might be the D (5 bases). The CDR3 consists of 14 residues. Trimming left V 3 bases short and J 6 bases short, with 12 bases between. Germline values: CDR1 LNHDA, CDR2 SQIVND (reference sequence). DNA of the CDR3: TGTGCCAGTAGTATCCAGGGTAGTAGTCAGCCCCAGCATTTT. This codes for CASSIQGSSQPQHF.

The V gene is TRBV14, the J gene TRBJ1-2, with D possibly matching TRBD1 (5 bases). CDR1 SGHDN and CDR2 FVKESK come from the germline V gene. This CDR3 has 16 residues. Trimming left V 4 bases short and J 7 bases short, with 22 bases between. The CDR3 spells CASSPYGGTKSAGYTF. In DNA form, the CDR3 reads TGTGCCAGCAGCCCCTATGGGGGGACGAAATCCGCTGGCTACACCTTC.

This chain joins TRBV11-2 and TRBJ1-2; 11 bases are a match to TRBD1. Germline CDR1 reads SGHAT; CDR2 reads FQNNGV. J gave up 8 bases and V 1 base, and 9 bases lay outside the gene matches. This CDR3 contains 16 residues. The CDR3 region is CASSLAGTGGQGGYTF. For the CDR3, the DNA is TGTGCCAGCAGCTTAGCCGGGACAGGGGGGCAGGGCGGCTACACCTTC.